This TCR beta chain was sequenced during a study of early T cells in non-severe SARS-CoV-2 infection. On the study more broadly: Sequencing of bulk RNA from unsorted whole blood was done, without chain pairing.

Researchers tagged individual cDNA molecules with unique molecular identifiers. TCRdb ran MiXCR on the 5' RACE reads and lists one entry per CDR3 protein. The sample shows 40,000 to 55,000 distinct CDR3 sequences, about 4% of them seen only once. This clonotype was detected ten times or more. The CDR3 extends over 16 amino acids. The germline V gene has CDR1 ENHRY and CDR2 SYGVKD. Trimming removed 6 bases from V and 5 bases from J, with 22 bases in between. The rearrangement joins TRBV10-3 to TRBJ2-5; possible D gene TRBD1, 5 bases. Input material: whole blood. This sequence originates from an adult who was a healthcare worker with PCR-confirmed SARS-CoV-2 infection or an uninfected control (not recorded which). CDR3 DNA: TGTGCCATCAGCCGAGACCTCAGGGCGGCCGGGGAGACCCAGTACTTC. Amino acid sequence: CAISRDLRAAGETQYF.